This TCR beta chain was recovered during a study of spatial heterogeneity in lung cancer. TCRdb recomputed calls from the 5' RACE reads with MiXCR, one row per CDR3 protein. The table has under 150,000 distinct CDR3 sequences, approximately 10% seen once; the top ten hold roughly 26%. Described time point: blood at routine non-recurrence follow-up after resection. Sequenced here: PBMCs, sampled at follow-up. The sequence was obtained from a female donor with early-stage non-small cell lung cancer.

This chain's CDR3 is CASSYRREGYTF. The CDR3 DNA sequence: TGTGCCAGCAGTTATCGAAGGGAGGGCTACACCTTC. The genes are TRBV6-6 and TRBJ1-2; D not certain. The CDR3 covers 12 residues. CDR1 and CDR2 (germline): MNHNY, SVGAGI (reference sequence). Trimming shortened V by 3 bases and J by 8 bases, and 10 bases separated the two germline ends.